This TCR beta chain comes out of a study of blood T cell repertoires in COVID-19. This CDR3 is 13 amino acids long. CDR1 and CDR2 from the germline V gene are SNHLY and FYNNEI. The junction had 7 bases not matched to a gene; V was cut back by 10 bases and J by 3 bases. Method: immunoSEQ multiplex PCR; TCRdb's copy keeps in-frame clones and lacks some. In the table there are roughly 35,000 clones, about 84% of which are singletons. J is TRBJ1-1 and V is TRBV2; TRBD1 matches 8 bases. This receptor was taken from a man older than 75 with active or convalescent COVID-19. Sequencing used peripheral blood. The CDR3 DNA sequence: TGTGCCACACAGGGGGTCGGGGACACTGAAGCTTTCTTT. Translating it yields CATQGVGDTEAFF.